These 25 T cell receptor beta chains originate from one sample sequenced in a study of post-analysis software for immune sequencing data. Study-wide results and limits: Several TRBV segments were more frequent in patients than controls; TRBV5-6, TRBV5-1 and TRBV20-1 belonged to this group.

TCR beta cDNA libraries included unique molecular identifiers. TCRdb re-called the PCR reads with MiXCR, one entry per CDR3 protein. The top ten hold over 4% of the sample, which has hundreds of thousands of distinct CDR3 sequences, approximately 50% seen once. Their antigen targets remain unknown. The specimen sequenced was blood. These receptors all stem from a girl between 5 and 17 years old with multiple sclerosis.

The chain couples TRBV6-5 to TRBJ2-3; 8 bases line up with TRBD2. The junction had 8 bases not matched to a gene; V was cut back by 6 bases and J by 0 bases. The CDR3 has 16 amino acids. The germline V gene has CDR1 MNHEY and CDR2 SVGAGI. In DNA, the CDR3 is TGTGCCAGCAGCCACCCGGGGGGGTCTAGCACAGATACGCAGTATTTT. It is translated as CASSHPGGSSTDTQYF.

This chain connects TRBV7-8 to TRBJ1-1; tentative D call: TRBD1 (6 bases). Germline-derived CDR1 and CDR2 are SGHVS and FQNEAQ. Trimming pared 6 bases from V and 0 bases from J, leaving 11 bases between. The CDR3 has 14 amino acids. CDR3 amino acids: CASRRGVMNTEAFF. DNA for the CDR3: TGTGCCAGCAGGAGGGGGGTCATGAACACTGAAGCTTTCTTT.

The chain carries TRBV20-1 and TRBJ1-6, with D unresolved. The germline V gene has CDR1 DFQATT and CDR2 SNEGSKA (reference sequence). The CDR3 spans 13 residues. Deletions cut 3 bases from V and 7 bases from J, with 10 bases between. The CDR3 nucleotides are TGCAGTGCTAGGGCCTCTTTCAATTCACCCCTCCACTTT. Amino acids: CSARASFNSPLHF.

The rearrangement joins TRBV2 to TRBJ1-2; D uncertain. V was pared by 3 bases and J by 4 bases, with 18 bases between. The CDR3 covers 16 residues. Per the germline V gene, CDR1 is SNHLY and CDR2 is FYNNEI. The CDR3 spells CASSDGSLADRYGYTF. The CDR3 DNA reads as TGTGCCAGCAGTGATGGATCCTTGGCGGACCGCTATGGCTACACCTTC.

The sample holds one count of this clonotype. J is TRBJ2-7 and V is TRBV6-1; weak D call: TRBD1 (8 bases). CDR1 MNHNS and CDR2 SASEGT come from the germline V gene. Between the trimmed V and J ends, which lost 10 bases and 4 bases, there was a span of 14 bases. The CDR3 consists of 12 residues. CDR3 nucleotides: TGTGCCAACGGACAGGGAGGGTACGAGCAGTACTTC. It encodes CANGQGGYEQYF.

In its sample, this clonotype was seen once. The chain is built from TRBV6-5 and TRBJ1-2; 9 bases line up with TRBD1. From germline, CDR1 is MNHEY and CDR2 SVGAGI. The CDR3 extends over 15 amino acids. J was trimmed by 6 bases and V by 0 bases; bases with no gene match: 5. The CDR3 DNA sequence: TGTGCCAGCAGTTACTCGAGGGACAGGGCCGATGGCTACACCTTC. It encodes CASSYSRDRADGYTF.

The chain is built from TRBV28 and TRBJ2-6; 11 positions agree with TRBD2. Germline V gives CDR1 MDHEN, CDR2 SYDVKM. The CDR3 contains 17 residues. Trimming cost V 7 bases and J 2 bases; bases outside gene matches: 7. The CDR3 spells CASIPLAGEPGANVLTF. In DNA, the CDR3 is TGTGCCAGCATCCCACTAGCGGGGGAGCCTGGGGCCAACGTCCTGACTTTC.

V is TRBV29-1 and J is TRBJ2-1; unclear D gene. CDR1 and CDR2 from the germline V gene are SQVTM and ANQGSEA. This CDR3 has 14 amino acids. Trimming left V 4 bases short and J 0 bases short, with 10 bases between. CDR3 region: CSVVPPSSYNEQFF. CDR3 in DNA: TGCAGCGTTGTTCCACCAAGCTCCTACAATGAGCAGTTCTTC.

This clonotype was counted once. The chain carries TRBV28 and TRBJ2-5; the D gene could be TRBD1 or TRBD2 (6 bases each). V was shortened by 3 bases and J by 4 bases, with 21 bases between the two germline ends. The CDR3 is made up of 17 amino acids. CDR1 is MDHEN and CDR2 is SYDVKM in the germline V gene. The DNA of the CDR3 is TGTGCCAGCAGTTTTCAAAACGCCCGGTGGGGGGCAGAGACCCAGTACTTC. This codes for CASSFQNARWGAETQYF.

The rearrangement uses TRBV6-1 and TRBJ2-7; unclear D gene. The J call may be mistaken, given a closer DNA end match to TRBJ2-5. There are 14 residues in the CDR3. Germline V lookup: CDR1 MNHNS, CDR2 SASEGT. CDR3 sequence: CASSDSINAETQYF. Written as DNA, the CDR3 is TGTGCCAGCAGTGATAGCATTAACGCGGAGACCCAGTACTTC.

This clonotype was seen a handful of times. V gene TRBV5-5 combines with J gene TRBJ1-2, with D perhaps matching TRBD1 (5 bases). Looked up from germline, CDR1 is SGHKS and CDR2 is YYEKEE (reference sequence). V dropped 4 bases and J dropped 3 bases, with 16 bases sitting between them. CDR3 size: 15 residues. CDR3 bases: TGTGCCAGCAGCCCGCGCGTTGGGGGGGACTATGGCTACACCTTC. This sequence encodes CASSPRVGGDYGYTF.

V gene TRBV20-1 combines with J gene TRBJ2-1, with 11 nucleotides matching TRBD2. V lost 1 base and J lost 5; bases outside the gene matches: 10. The V gene's germline CDR1 is DFQATT and CDR2 SNEGSKA (reference sequence). The CDR3 sequence is 17 residues long. The DNA of the CDR3 is TGCAGTGCTAGAGCGCCTAGCGGGGGGCTACTAAACAATGAGCAGTTCTTC. It translates to CSARAPSGGLLNNEQFF.

The genes are TRBV27 and TRBJ1-2; D is unresolved. The CDR3 totals 15 residues. Trimming took 6 bases from V and 0 from J, leaving 14 bases between them. Germline V lookup: CDR1 MNHEY, CDR2 SMNVEV (reference sequence). The CDR3, as DNA: TGTGCCAGCAGACCCGGGCAGGAAGCTAACTATGGCTACACCTTC. This sequence encodes CASRPGQEANYGYTF.

The chain links TRBV7-9 to TRBJ2-7; possible D gene TRBD2, 5 bases. The ends were cut back, 4 bases at V and 3 bases at J, with 13 bases in the middle. The CDR3 sequence is 14 residues long. Germline CDR1 SEHNR, CDR2 FQNEAQ (reference sequence). The CDR3 bases are TGTGCCAGCAGCTGGAGCGGAAACGACTACGAGCAGTACTTC. This translates into CASSWSGNDYEQYF.

The chain joins TRBV15 to TRBJ1-5; 9 positions match TRBD1. Germline assignment: CDR1 LNHNV and CDR2 YYDKDF (reference sequence). This CDR3 is 15 amino acids long. J was trimmed by 6 bases and V by 3 bases; bases with no gene match: 6. The CDR3 protein is CATSREQGASQPQHF. The CDR3 coding sequence is TGTGCCACCAGCAGGGAACAGGGGGCTTCTCAGCCCCAGCATTTT.

The CDR3 is CASRYGTGGESYGYTF. CDR3 nucleotide sequence: TGTGCCAGCAGATATGGGACAGGGGGGGAGAGCTATGGCTACACCTTC. The chain combines TRBV2 with TRBJ1-2, with TRBD1 matching over 11 bases. CDR3 size: 16 residues. Germline-derived CDR1 and CDR2 are SNHLY and FYNNEI. Germline trimming cut 6 bases from V and 4 bases from J; bases unmatched to any gene: 10.

There are a few counts of this clonotype. The chain employs TRBV12-3 or TRBV12-4 and TRBJ1-5; D ambiguous. Trimming cost V 1 base and J 5 bases, with 9 bases left between them. The length of the CDR3 is 14 residues. This CDR3 is CASSLVGGDQPQHF. The CDR3 nucleotides read TGTGCCAGCAGTTTAGTTGGAGGAGATCAGCCCCAGCATTTT.

The chain uses TRBV6-6 and TRBJ1-5; 8 bases map to TRBD1. This CDR3 has 17 residues. Germline V gene sequence: CDR1 MNHNY, CDR2 SVGAGI (reference sequence). The junction had 8 bases not matched to a gene; V was cut back by 4 bases and J by 0 bases. The CDR3, as DNA: TGTGCCAGCAGTTCTCTAACGACAGGGGATAGCAATCAGCCCCAGCATTTT. Residues: CASSSLTTGDSNQPQHF.

The chain carries TRBV20-1 and TRBJ2-5; 9 nucleotides align to TRBD1. CDR1 is DFQATT and CDR2 is SNEGSKA in the germline V gene (reference sequence). The CDR3 spans 15 residues. V was pared by 6 bases and J by 4 bases, with 12 bases of the junction left unmatched. The DNA for the CDR3 is TGCAGTGCCCGGTCTCTTGTGGGACAGGGAGAGACCCAGTACTTC. Translation: CSARSLVGQGETQYF.

This clonotype is a singleton in its sample. The chain employs TRBV10-3 and TRBJ1-1; 8 bases match TRBD1. This CDR3 has 16 residues. V dropped 0 bases and J dropped 5; count of bases not matched to a gene: 8. Per the germline V gene, CDR1 is ENHRY and CDR2 is SYGVKD. CDR3 nucleotide sequence: TGTGCCATCAGTGAGTCCCACAGGGGGAGGCAAACTGAAGCTTTCTTT. This codes for CAISESHRGRQTEAFF.

There are a few counts of this clonotype. CDR3 DNA sequence: TGTGCCATCAGTGAGTCAACGCGGATCCACTCCTACAATGAGCAGTTCTTC. It encodes CAISESTRIHSYNEQFF. J is TRBJ2-1 and V is TRBV10-3; D remains ambiguous. This CDR3 is 17 amino acids long. Trimming removed 0 bases at V and 0 bases at J, with 12 bases between. Germline-derived CDR1 and CDR2 are ENHRY and SYGVKD.

The V gene is TRBV20-1, the J gene TRBJ2-1, with 11 bases matching TRBD2. The junction had 3 bases not matched to a gene; V was cut back by 5 bases and J by 6 bases. The CDR3 totals 13 residues. Looked up from germline, CDR1 is DFQATT and CDR2 is SNEGSKA (reference sequence). The CDR3 sequence is CSAGGTSGNEQFF. The CDR3 DNA reads as TGCAGTGCTGGGGGGACTAGCGGCAATGAGCAGTTCTTC.

This clonotype has a single count. The J gene is TRBJ1-5, the V gene TRBV7-9; D gene unclear. V was clipped by 3 bases and J by 4 bases, with 13 bases between them. Germline V gene sequence: CDR1 SEHNR, CDR2 FQNEAQ (reference sequence). The CDR3 covers 15 residues. For the CDR3, the DNA is TGTGCCAGCAGCTTGGGTACGGAGGCTAATCAGCCCCAGCATTTT. Translation gives CASSLGTEANQPQHF. The full variable domain, rest sourced from reference TRBV7-9 and TRBJ1-5, is DTGVSQNPRHKITKRGQNVTFRCDPISEHNRLYWYRQTLGQGPEFLTYFQNEAQLEKSRLLSDRFSAERPKGSFSTLEIQRTEQGDSAMYLCASSLGTEANQPQHFGDGTRLSIL.

The chain couples TRBV5-1 to TRBJ1-1; a possible D gene is TRBD1 (6 bases). V shed 0 bases and J shed 3 bases, with 21 bases lying between them. Germline V CDR1 and CDR2: SGHRS, YFSETQ. The CDR3 runs to 18 residues. The CDR3 DNA reads as TGCGCCAGCAGCTTGGAGGGACAAGATATGGTATCGGACACTGAAGCTTTCTTT. Residues: CASSLEGQDMVSDTEAFF. Looking up the rest from reference TRBV5-1 and TRBJ1-1 gives the full variable domain: KAGVTQTPRYLIKTRGQQVTLSCSPISGHRSVSWYQQTPGQGLQFLFEYFSETQRNKGNFPGRFSGRQFSNSRSEMNVSTLELGDSALYLCASSLEGQDMVSDTEAFFGQGTRLTVV.

The V call is TRBV5-1, the J call TRBJ2-3; 9 bases line up with TRBD2. Germline trimming cut 5 bases from V and 0 bases from J; bases unmatched to any gene: 4. CDR1 is SGHRS, CDR2 YFSETQ, per germline. The CDR3 spans 15 residues. CDR3: CASRPLAGSTDTQYF. CDR3 DNA sequence: TGCGCCAGCAGACCCCTAGCGGGGAGCACAGATACGCAGTATTTT.